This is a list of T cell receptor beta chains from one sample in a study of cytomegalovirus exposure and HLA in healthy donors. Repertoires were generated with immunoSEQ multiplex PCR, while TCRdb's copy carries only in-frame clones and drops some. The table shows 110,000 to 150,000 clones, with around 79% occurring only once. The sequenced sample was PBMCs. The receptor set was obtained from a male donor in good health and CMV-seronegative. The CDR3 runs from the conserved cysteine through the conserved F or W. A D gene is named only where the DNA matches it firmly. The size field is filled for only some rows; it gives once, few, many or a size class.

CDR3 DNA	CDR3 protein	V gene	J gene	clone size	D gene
TGCAGCGTTGGACATTTCACCGGGGAGCTGTTTTTT	CSVGHFTGELFF	TRBV29-1	TRBJ2-2	-	-
TGTGCCAGCAGCTTTTCAACAGGGAAGGAGACCCAGTACTTC	CASSFSTGKETQYF	TRBV11-2	TRBJ2-5	-	-
TGTGCCAGCAGCCCAGAGGGGGCCTCCTACAATGAGCAGTTCTTC	CASSPEGASYNEQFF	TRBV7-9	TRBJ2-1	-	TRBD1
TGTGCCAGCAGTCCTGGGGTGAGGGCGGGGGAGACCCAGTACTTC	CASSPGVRAGETQYF	TRBV27	TRBJ2-5	-	-
TGTGCCAGCAACCAAGACAGGTCCATTTCACCCCTCCACTTT	CASNQDRSISPLHF	TRBV7-2	TRBJ1-6	-	-
TGTGCCATCAACCTTCTTTGGGACGGACAGGACCCCCGCTACGAGCAGTACTTC	CAINLLWDGQDPRYEQYF	TRBV10-3	TRBJ2-7	once	TRBD1
TGTGCCAGCAGTTACTCCCCTACGCGAAGAGCCGATGGCTACACCTTC	CASSYSPTRRADGYTF	TRBV6-5	TRBJ1-2	-	-
TGTGCTAGTGGTTTGGGCCTAACAGATAACTATGGCTACACCTTC	CASGLGLTDNYGYTF	TRBV12-5	TRBJ1-2	-	-
TGTGCCAGCAGTTTCCTAGCGGGGAGCACAGATACGCAGTATTTT	CASSFLAGSTDTQYF	TRBV27	TRBJ2-3	-	TRBD2
TGTGCCAGCAGCAAAAGAGCGGGAAGCACAGATACGCAGTATTTT	CASSKRAGSTDTQYF	TRBV11-3	TRBJ2-3	-	TRBD2
TGTGCCAGCAGCCCTATGACGGGGGGAGGGAGCTCCTACAATGAGCAGTTCTTC	CASSPMTGGGSSYNEQFF	TRBV7-3	TRBJ2-1	-	TRBD2
TGTGCCAGCAGAGACAGCGCTAATTCACCCCTCCACTTT	CASRDSANSPLHF	TRBV25-1	TRBJ1-6	-	-
TGTGCCAGCAGCTTAGCCCGGGGGGCGACCGGGGAGCTGTTTTTT	CASSLARGATGELFF	TRBV7-9	TRBJ2-2	-	-
TGTGCCAGCAGACCCACAGGGGGCACAGATACGCAGTATTTT	CASRPTGGTDTQYF	TRBV6-6	TRBJ2-3	-	TRBD1
TGCAGCGTCTTGAATAGCGGGGGGACTTCCTACGAGCAGTACTTC	CSVLNSGGTSYEQYF	TRBV29-1	TRBJ2-7	-	TRBD2
TGTGCCAGCAGCCAAGAGGTATCGGGGGGCCTTGCACCCCTCCACTTT	CASSQEVSGGLAPLHF	TRBV4-2	TRBJ1-6	-	-
TGCGCCAGCAGCTTGTCACTAGCGGTGATCAAAGAGACCCAGTACTTC	CASSLSLAVIKETQYF	TRBV5-1	TRBJ2-5	-	TRBD2
TGTGCCAGCAGACAGGGTTACCTATTTCCCGGGGAGCTGTTTTTT	CASRQGYLFPGELFF	TRBV6-6	TRBJ2-2	-	-
TGTGCCAGCAGCCCCCCGGGGAGTACAGTTGAAGCTTTCTTT	CASSPPGSTVEAFF	TRBV9	TRBJ1-1	-	-
TGCGCCAGCAGTCAGGGCAGGGGGCGAGTGAACACTGAAGCTTTCTTT	CASSQGRGRVNTEAFF	TRBV23-1	TRBJ1-1	-	TRBD1
TGTGCCAGCAGCTTGTCAATAGTCGGACAGCAAGAGACCCAGTACTTC	CASSLSIVGQQETQYF	TRBV5-5	TRBJ2-5	-	-
TGTGCCAGTCAAGGGGGCGCAGGGGGCTACACCTTC	CASQGGAGGYTF	TRBV19	TRBJ1-2	-	TRBD1
TGTGGGACTAGCGGCGGCAATGAGCAGTTCTTC	CGTSGGNEQFF	TRBV6-1	TRBJ2-1	-	TRBD2
TGTGCCAGCAGTGAAAGGGGACAGGGAGGCCAATTTGGCAATCAGCCCCAGCATTTT	CASSERGQGGQFGNQPQHF	TRBV6-1	TRBJ1-5	-	TRBD1
TGTGCCAGCTCACCAGGGGGGGGCAATCAGCCCCAGCATTTT	CASSPGGGNQPQHF	TRBV18	TRBJ1-5	-	-
TGTGCCAGCAGCTATTCAGGCCGTAGGGCCAAAAACATTCAGTACTTC	CASSYSGRRAKNIQYF	TRBV7-2	TRBJ2-4	few	-
TGTGCCAGCAGCCCCCGGGACAACCAGTTCTTC	CASSPRDNQFF	TRBV7-8	TRBJ2-1	-	-
TGTGCCAGCAGCTGGGGACAGGGGTATGGCTACACCTTC	CASSWGQGYGYTF	TRBV7-2	TRBJ1-2	few	TRBD1
TGTGCCAGCAGAGGGGGGGGCACAGATACGCAGTATTTT	CASRGGGTDTQYF	TRBV6-4	TRBJ2-3	-	-
TGTGCCAGCAGCGTGCTGAGCTCTGGAAACACCATATATTTT	CASSVLSSGNTIYF	TRBV9	TRBJ1-3	-	-
TGTGCCAGCAGCGATGACAGGGTCTATGGCTACACCTTC	CASSDDRVYGYTF	TRBV5-4	TRBJ1-2	-	TRBD1
TGTGCCAGCAGCGCCCCAGGACAGCCCCAAGAGACCCAGTACTTC	CASSAPGQPQETQYF	TRBV9	TRBJ2-5	-	-
TGTGCCAGCAGTGAAAACAGGGTTCCCTATGGCTACACCTTC	CASSENRVPYGYTF	TRBV6-1	TRBJ1-2	-	-
TGTGCCAGCAGATATCAGGGAGGGCATCAGCCCCAGCATTTT	CASRYQGGHQPQHF	TRBV27	TRBJ1-5	once	-
TGCAGCGTTGGAGGGGGGGGGAATCAGCCCCAGCATTTT	CSVGGGGNQPQHF	TRBV29-1	TRBJ1-5	-	-
TGTGCCAGTAGTATAGATTCGGGGGGTGCGAATGAGCAGTTCTTC	CASSIDSGGANEQFF	TRBV19	TRBJ2-1	-	TRBD2
TGTGCCAGCAGTACCCGGGACAGGGGTGAGCAGTACTTC	CASSTRDRGEQYF	TRBV27	TRBJ2-7	-	TRBD1
TGCGCCAGCAGCCAAGTACCGACAGGAGGGACCCAGTACTTC	CASSQVPTGGTQYF	TRBV4-1	TRBJ2-5	-	-
TGTGCCAGCAGTGCCTATAGCGGCCAAGAATCTTACGAGCAGTACTTC	CASSAYSGQESYEQYF	TRBV25-1	TRBJ2-7	-	-
TGCGCCAGCAGCCAAGTGGACAGGGGGGTCAAAAACATTCAGTACTTC	CASSQVDRGVKNIQYF	TRBV4-1	TRBJ2-4	-	TRBD1
TGTGCCAGCAGCTTACCGGGACAGGGGAACTACGAGCAGTACTTC	CASSLPGQGNYEQYF	TRBV13	TRBJ2-7	-	TRBD1
TGTGCTAGCAGCTTAGAGGCAGGGACTAATGAAAAACTGTTTTTT	CASSLEAGTNEKLFF	TRBV7-7	TRBJ1-4	-	-
TGTGCCAGCGGGGAGCCCGGGGTCTACGAGCAGTACTTC	CASGEPGVYEQYF	TRBV28	TRBJ2-7	-	-